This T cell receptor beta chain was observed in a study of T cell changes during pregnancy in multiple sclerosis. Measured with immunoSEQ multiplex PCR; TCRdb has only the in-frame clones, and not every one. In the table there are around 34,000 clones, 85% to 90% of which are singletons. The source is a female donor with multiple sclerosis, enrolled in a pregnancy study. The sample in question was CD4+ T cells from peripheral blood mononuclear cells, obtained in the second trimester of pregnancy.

CDR3 region: CASSPGTEGEKLFF. The CDR3 coding sequence is TGTGCCAGCTCACCGGGGACGGAGGGTGAAAAACTGTTTTTT. This chain uses TRBV18 with TRBJ1-4; perhaps TRBD1 as D (5 bases). Trimming pared 3 bases from V and 7 bases from J, leaving 12 bases between. The CDR3 spans 14 residues. The germline gives CDR1 KGHSH, CDR2 LQKENI. Filled out from reference TRBV18 and TRBJ1-4, the complete variable domain reads NAGVMQNPRHLVRRRGQEARLRCSPMKGHSHVYWYRQLPEEGLKFMVYLQKENIIDESGMPKERFSAEFPKEGPSILRIQQVVRGDSAAYFCASSPGTEGEKLFFGSGTQLSVL.